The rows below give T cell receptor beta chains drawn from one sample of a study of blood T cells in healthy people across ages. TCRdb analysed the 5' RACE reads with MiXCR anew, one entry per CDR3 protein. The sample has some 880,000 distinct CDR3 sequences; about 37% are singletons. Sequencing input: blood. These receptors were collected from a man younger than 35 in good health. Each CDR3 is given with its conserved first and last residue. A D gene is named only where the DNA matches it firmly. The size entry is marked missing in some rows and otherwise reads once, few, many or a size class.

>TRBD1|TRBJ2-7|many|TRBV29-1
TGCAGCGTGAAGACAGGGGGCGGCGAGCAGTACTTC
CSVKTGGGEQYF
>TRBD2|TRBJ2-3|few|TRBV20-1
TGCAGTGCGGAACAAACTAGCGGGGGGAACACAGATACGCAGTATTTT
CSAEQTSGGNTDTQYF
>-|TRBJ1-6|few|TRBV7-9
TGTGCCAGCAGCTTAGCGGCGGGGCCGGGGACTTCACCCCTCCACTTT
CASSLAAGPGTSPLHF
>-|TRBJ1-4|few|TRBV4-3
TGCGCCAGCAGCATAGGGGCGAATAATGAAAAACTGTTTTTT
CASSIGANNEKLFF
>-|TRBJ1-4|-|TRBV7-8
TGTGCCAGCAGCCTATCGACTGATGAAAAACTGTTTTTT
CASSLSTDEKLFF
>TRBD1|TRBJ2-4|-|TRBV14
TGTGCCACCTCGGTAGGACAGGGGGTATCAAACATTCAGTACTTC
CATSVGQGVSNIQYF
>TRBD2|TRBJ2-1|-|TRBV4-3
TGCGCCAGCAGCCCCCGGACTAGCGGTTACTACAATGAGCAGTTCTTC
CASSPRTSGYYNEQFF
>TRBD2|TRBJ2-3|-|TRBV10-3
TGTGCCATCAGTGAAAGGGTTAGCGGGGGAGATACGCAGTATTTT
CAISERVSGGDTQYF
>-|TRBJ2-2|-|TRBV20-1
TGCAGTGCTAGGTTACTAGCAGCCGGGGAGCTGTTTTTT
CSARLLAAGELFF
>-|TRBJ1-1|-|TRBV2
TGTGCCAGCAGTGACCGTGGCAGGAGTACTGAAGCTTTCTTT
CASSDRGRSTEAFF
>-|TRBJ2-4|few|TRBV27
TGTGCCAGCAGTGCACGAGCCAAAAACATTCAGTACTTC
CASSARAKNIQYF
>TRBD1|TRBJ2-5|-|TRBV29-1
TGCAGCGTTGGGAGGGACAGGGACTACAATGAGCAGTACTTC
CSVGRDRDYNEQYF
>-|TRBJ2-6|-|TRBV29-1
TGCAGCGTTTCGGTGGCTGGGGCCAACGTCCTGACTTTC
CSVSVAGANVLTF
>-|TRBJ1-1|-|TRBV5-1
TGCGCCAGCAGAATTTGGGACGAGGGCACTGAAGCTTTCTTT
CASRIWDEGTEAFF
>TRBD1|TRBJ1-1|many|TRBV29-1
TGCAGCGGACACAGGGGGCACACTGAAGCTTTCTTT
CSGHRGHTEAFF
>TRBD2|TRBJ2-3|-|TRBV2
TGTGCCAGCAAACGGACTAGCTCAGATACGCAGTATTTT
CASKRTSSDTQYF
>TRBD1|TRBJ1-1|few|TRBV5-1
TGCGCCAGCAGCCAGGGGGTGGCGGAGCGTGAAGCTTTCTTT
CASSQGVAEREAFF
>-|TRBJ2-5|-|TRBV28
TGTGCCAGCACCCCTATACCCGACGGGGCGGAGACCCAGTACTTC
CASTPIPDGAETQYF
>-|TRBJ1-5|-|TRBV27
TGTGCCAGCAGTCCGGCGGGGACCTATAGCAATCAGCCCCAGCATTTT
CASSPAGTYSNQPQHF
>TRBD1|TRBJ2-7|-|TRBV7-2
TGTGCCAGCAGCTTCTCGGGACAGGGGCTGTACGAGCAGTACTTC
CASSFSGQGLYEQYF
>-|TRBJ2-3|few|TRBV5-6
TGTGCCAGCAGCTCGACGAGACTAGATACGCAGTATTTT
CASSSTRLDTQYF
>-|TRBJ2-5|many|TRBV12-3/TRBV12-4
TGTGCCAGCAGTTTTATCGGGACGGACCAAGAGACCCAGTACTTC
CASSFIGTDQETQYF
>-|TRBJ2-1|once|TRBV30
TGTGTCTGGAAGGGGGTGGAACCTCAAGAGACCCAGTTCTTC
CVWKGVEPQETQFF
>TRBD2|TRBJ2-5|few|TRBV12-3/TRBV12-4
TGTGCCAGCAGTTTAGAGGGCCGAGGGCGGGGGGCCCCAGGGGAGACCCAGTACTTC
CASSLEGRGRGAPGETQYF
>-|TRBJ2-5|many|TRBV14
TGTGCCAGCGGACTCGTTCGAGAGACCCAGTACTTC
CASGLVRETQYF
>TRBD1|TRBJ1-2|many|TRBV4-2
TGTGCCAGCAGCCAAGATGGTGGGACAGGGAGCTATGGCTACACCTTC
CASSQDGGTGSYGYTF
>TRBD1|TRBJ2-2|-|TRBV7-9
TGTGCCAGCAGCTTATCGACAGGGGCAGGAACCGGGGAGCTGTTTTTT
CASSLSTGAGTGELFF
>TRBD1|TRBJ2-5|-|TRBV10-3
TGTGCCATCAGTGACCCAAGTGCGGGGACAGGGCAAGAGACCCAGTACTTC
CAISDPSAGTGQETQYF
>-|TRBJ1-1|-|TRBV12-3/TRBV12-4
TGTGCCAGCAGTGTGGGCAGTTGGAACACTGAAGCTTTCTTT
CASSVGSWNTEAFF
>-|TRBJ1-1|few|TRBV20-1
TGCAGTGCTAGAACTGGGACCGGGGGGGCGAACACTGAAGCTTTCTTT
CSARTGTGGANTEAFF
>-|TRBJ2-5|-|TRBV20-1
TGCAGTGCTAGAGACCCCAACCCCCAGGGCTCCCAGGAGACCCAGTACTTC
CSARDPNPQGSQETQYF
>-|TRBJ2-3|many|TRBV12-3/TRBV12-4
TGTGCCAGCAGGCTGGGCGGTGGCACAGATACGCAGTATTTT
CASRLGGGTDTQYF
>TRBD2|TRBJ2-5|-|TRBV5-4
TGTGCCAGCAGCTTGGCTAGCGGGGAACGAGAGACCCAGTACTTC
CASSLASGERETQYF
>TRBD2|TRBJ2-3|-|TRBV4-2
TGTGCCAGCAGCCAAGGAGGGTCGCGGGGGGCCAGCACAGATACGCAGTATTTT
CASSQGGSRGASTDTQYF
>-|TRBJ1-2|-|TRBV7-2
TGTGCCAGCACTGCGGCCCCAGGGGACGGCTACACCTTC
CASTAAPGDGYTF
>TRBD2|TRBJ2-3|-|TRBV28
TGTGCCAGCAGTCCCATAGCGGGGGGCCGGGATACGCAGTATTTT
CASSPIAGGRDTQYF
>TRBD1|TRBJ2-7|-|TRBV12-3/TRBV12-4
TGTGCCAGCAGTAAAGGGACAGGGACTTACGAGCAGTACTTC
CASSKGTGTYEQYF
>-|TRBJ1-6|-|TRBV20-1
TGCAGTCCCACCCATCTTAGCTCCTATAATTCACCCCTCCACTTT
CSPTHLSSYNSPLHF
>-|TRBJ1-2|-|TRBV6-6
TGTGCCAGCAGTTACGGACCTACTAACTATGGCTACACCTTC
CASSYGPTNYGYTF
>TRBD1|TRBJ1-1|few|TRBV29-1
TGCAGCGAGCCCCGGGACAGGGAAACTTTCTTT
CSEPRDRETFF
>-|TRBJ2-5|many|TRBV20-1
TGCAGTGCTAGTAGACCAACCGGAGGCCAAGAGACCCAGTACTTC
CSASRPTGGQETQYF
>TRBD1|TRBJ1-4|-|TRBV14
TGTGCCAGCAGCCCGACAGGGAGGGATGAAAAACTGTTTTTT
CASSPTGRDEKLFF
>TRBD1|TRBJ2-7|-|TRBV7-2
TGTGCCAGCAGCCGTACCGGGACAGGGAGTACCTACGAGCAGTACTTC
CASSRTGTGSTYEQYF
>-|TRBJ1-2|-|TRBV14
TGTGCCAGCAGCCAATCCATAAAAGATGGCTACACCTTC
CASSQSIKDGYTF
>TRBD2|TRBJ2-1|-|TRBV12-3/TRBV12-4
TGTGCCAGCAGTCATAGCGGGGAGGCAAATGAGCAGATCTTC
CASSHSGEANEQIF
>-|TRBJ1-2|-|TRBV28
TGTGCCAGCAGTAGCGAGGCGGATGGCTACACCTTC
CASSSEADGYTF
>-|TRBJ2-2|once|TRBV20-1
TGCAGTGCTAGACGTCCGGGGAGCACCGGGGAGCTGTTTTTT
CSARRPGSTGELFF
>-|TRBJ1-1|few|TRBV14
TGTGCCAGCAGCCACGCTGAGTGGGGCACTGAAGCTTTCTTT
CASSHAEWGTEAFF
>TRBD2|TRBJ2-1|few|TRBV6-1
TGTGCCAGCAGTGGAGGCGGGAGGCAGCGGGGGGACAACAATGAGCAGTTCTTC
CASSGGGRQRGDNNEQFF
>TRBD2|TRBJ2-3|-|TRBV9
TGTGCCAGCCAGCTAGCGGGTAGCACAGATACGCAGTATTTT
CASQLAGSTDTQYF
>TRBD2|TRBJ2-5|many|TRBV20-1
TGCAGTGCTAGAAATGGCGGGGGGGAAGAGACCCAGTACTTC
CSARNGGGEETQYF
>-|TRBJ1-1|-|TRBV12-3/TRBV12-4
TGTGCCAGCAGTTTAGCAGAGTTGAGCACTGAAGCTTTCTTT
CASSLAELSTEAFF
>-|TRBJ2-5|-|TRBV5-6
TGTGCCAGCAGCGTGAAACAGGGCCACGAGACCCAGTACTTC
CASSVKQGHETQYF
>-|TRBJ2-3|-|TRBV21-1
TGTGCCAGCAACTCAGAACCGGGACGGCACACAGATACGCAGTATTTT
CASNSEPGRHTDTQYF